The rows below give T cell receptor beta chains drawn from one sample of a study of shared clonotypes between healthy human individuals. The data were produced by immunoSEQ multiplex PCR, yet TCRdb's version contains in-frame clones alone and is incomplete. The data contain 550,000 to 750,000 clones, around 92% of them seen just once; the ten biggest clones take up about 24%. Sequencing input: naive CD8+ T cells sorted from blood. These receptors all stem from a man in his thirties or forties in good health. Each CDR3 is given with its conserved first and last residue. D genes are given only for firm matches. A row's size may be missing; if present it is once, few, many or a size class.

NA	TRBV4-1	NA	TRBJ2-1	CASSQDVWESVLNEQFF	TGCGCCAGCAGCCAAGATGTATGGGAAAGCGTACTGAATGAGCAGTTCTTC
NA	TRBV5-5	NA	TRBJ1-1	CASHQRGAQNTEAFF	TGTGCCAGCCACCAGAGGGGGGCCCAGAACACTGAAGCTTTCTTT
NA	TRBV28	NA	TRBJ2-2	CATLAPTGELFF	TGTGCCACCCTAGCCCCCACCGGGGAGCTGTTTTTT
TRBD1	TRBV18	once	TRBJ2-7	CASSPSEQGATYEQYF	TGTGCCAGCTCACCCTCAGAACAGGGGGCAACCTACGAGCAGTACTTC
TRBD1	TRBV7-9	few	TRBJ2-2	CASKTGGANGELFF	TGTGCCAGCAAGACAGGGGGCGCCAACGGGGAGCTGTTTTTT
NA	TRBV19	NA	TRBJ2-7	CASSMVSHGAMRNEQYF	TGTGCCAGTAGTATGGTCTCCCACGGCGCTATGAGAAACGAGCAGTACTTC
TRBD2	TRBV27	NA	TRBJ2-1	CASSLTSEGTYNEQFF	TGTGCCAGCAGTTTGACTAGCGAGGGTACCTACAATGAGCAGTTCTTC
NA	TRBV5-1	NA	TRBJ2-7	CASSLSSDSSSYEQYF	TGCGCCAGCAGCTTGAGTTCGGACTCCAGCTCCTACGAGCAGTACTTC
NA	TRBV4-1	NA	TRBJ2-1	CASSPPLRAPLPSEQFF	TGCGCCAGCAGCCCCCCCCTCAGGGCCCCGTTACCAAGTGAGCAGTTCTTC
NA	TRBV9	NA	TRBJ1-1	CASSVGGKTEAFF	TGTGCCAGCAGCGTAGGGGGCAAAACTGAAGCTTTCTTT
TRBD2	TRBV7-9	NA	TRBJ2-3	CASSFRLAESTDTQYF	TGTGCCAGCAGCTTCCGACTAGCGGAAAGCACAGATACGCAGTATTTT
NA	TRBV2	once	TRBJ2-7	CASGGSEQYF	TGTGCCAGCGGTGGTTCCGAGCAGTACTTC
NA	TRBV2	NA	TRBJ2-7	CASTEPPRGTIYEQYF	TGTGCCAGCACCGAACCCCCCAGGGGGACTATCTACGAGCAGTACTTC
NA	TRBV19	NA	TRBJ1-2	CASSYGGSAHYGYTF	TGTGCCAGTAGTTATGGGGGCTCGGCGCACTATGGCTACACCTTC
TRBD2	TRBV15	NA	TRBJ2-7	CATSKRTSTYEQYF	TGTGCCACCAGCAAAAGGACTAGTACCTACGAGCAGTACTTC
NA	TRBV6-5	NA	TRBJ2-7	CASSYGTSYEQYF	TGTGCCAGCAGTTACGGGACAAGTTACGAGCAGTACTTC
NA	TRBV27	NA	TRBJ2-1	CASSFSPRDNEQFF	TGTGCCAGCAGTTTTTCCCCCAGGGACAATGAGCAGTTCTTC
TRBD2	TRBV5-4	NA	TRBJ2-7	CASSRTSNNYEQYF	TGTGCCAGCAGCCGGACTAGCAACAACTACGAGCAGTACTTC
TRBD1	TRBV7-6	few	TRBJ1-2	CASSLDTGGAYGYTF	TGTGCCAGCAGCTTAGATACAGGGGGCGCCTATGGCTACACCTTC
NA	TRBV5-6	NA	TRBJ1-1	CASTGPYTEAFF	TGTGCCAGCACTGGGCCCTACACTGAAGCTTTCTTT
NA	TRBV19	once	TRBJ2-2	CASSYGGWELFF	TGTGCCAGTAGTTACGGGGGTTGGGAGCTGTTTTTT
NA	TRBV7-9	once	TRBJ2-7	CASSLPLMGHPTYEQYF	TGTGCCAGCAGCTTACCTCTAATGGGGCATCCAACCTACGAGCAGTACTTC